The 21 T cell receptor beta chains listed next were all sequenced from one sample in a study of blood T cell repertoires in COVID-19. Profiled with immunoSEQ multiplex PCR; TCRdb holds only in-frame clones, not every one. The repertoire has about 240,000 clones, 85% to 90% of them found once; the top ten carry approximately 9%. Input material: PBMCs or T cells enriched from blood (not recorded which). All receptors come from a man between 40 and 49 years old who had recovered from COVID-19.

The rearrangement uses TRBV5-1 and TRBJ2-5, with D possibly matching TRBD1 (5 bases). CDR3 length: 16 amino acids. Germline V gene lookup returns CDR1 SGHRS and CDR2 YFSETQ. With 1 base removed from V and 1 base from J, the gap between germline ends came to 14 bases. The CDR3 here is CASSLLTEVVQETQYF. The CDR3 DNA reads as TGCGCCAGCAGCTTGTTGACAGAAGTTGTCCAAGAGACCCAGTACTTC.

The chain has TRBV11-2 and TRBJ2-7; TRBD2 is a possible D gene (5 bases). The germline CDR1 and CDR2 sequences are SGHAT and FQNNGV. CDR3 length: 14 residues. V was shortened by 7 bases and J by 5 bases, with 18 bases between the two germline ends. CDR3 nucleotides: TGTGCCAGCACGCTTGGGCCGACGAGGGACGAGCAGTACTTC. Residues: CASTLGPTRDEQYF.

The chain carries TRBV7-9 and TRBJ1-1, with D unclear. CDR1 SEHNR and CDR2 FQNEAQ come from the germline V gene (reference sequence). This CDR3 has 16 residues. V was trimmed by 1 base and J by 1 base, leaving 13 bases between them. The CDR3 is CASSLVHNARNTEAFF. CDR3 nucleotides: TGTGCCAGCAGCTTAGTTCATAACGCCAGGAACACTGAAGCTTTCTTT.

This clone was observed once. The V gene is TRBV7-9, the J gene TRBJ1-4; TRBD1 matches at 10 bases. The trim removed 5 bases at V and 3 bases at J, leaving 12 bases unmatched. This CDR3 is built from 18 residues. Germline V CDR1 and CDR2: SEHNR, FQNEAQ (reference sequence). The CDR3 bases are TGTGCCAGCAGCCCCCCTTTGGGACAGGGGATGTCTAATGAAAAACTGTTTTTT. The encoded protein is CASSPPLGQGMSNEKLFF.

This clone was detected only once. This sequence joins TRBV6-6 and TRBJ1-2; tentatively, D is TRBD1 (5 bases). V lost 7 bases and J lost 7, with 16 bases in between. The CDR3 is made up of 13 amino acids. The germline gives CDR1 MNHNY, CDR2 SVGAGI (reference sequence). The CDR3 sequence: CASNPVRGTGYTF. CDR3 bases: TGTGCCAGCAACCCTGTTAGGGGAACTGGCTACACCTTC.

The chain carries TRBV20-1 and TRBJ2-7; D is undetermined. The CDR3 totals 11 residues. The germline V and J ends were trimmed by 5 bases and 0 bases, with 5 bases remaining between them. Germline CDR1 reads DFQATT; CDR2 reads SNEGSKA (reference sequence). For the CDR3, the DNA is TGCAGTGCTGGCCCCTCCTACGAGCAGTACTTC. Protein product: CSAGPSYEQYF.

This chain uses TRBV15 with TRBJ2-1; 12 bases match TRBD2. V dropped 0 bases and J dropped 2; count of bases not matched to a gene: 2. In germline, CDR1 is LNHNV, CDR2 YYDKDF (reference sequence). This CDR3 has 17 residues. CDR3 region: CATSREGTSGPYNEQFF. The DNA of the CDR3 is TGTGCCACCAGCAGAGAAGGGACTAGCGGGCCCTACAATGAGCAGTTCTTC. Full variable domain (remainder filled in from reference TRBV15 and TRBJ2-1): DAMVIQNPRYQVTQFGKPVTLSCSQTLNHNVMYWYQQKSSQAPKLLFHYYDKDFNNEADTPDNFQSRRPNTSFCFLDIRSPGLGDTAMYLCATSREGTSGPYNEQFFGPGTRLTVL.

V usage is TRBV5-1 and J usage is TRBJ2-7, with a weak D call TRBD2 (6 bases). Trimming left V 4 bases short and J 4 bases short, with 12 bases between. CDR3 size: 13 residues. In germline, CDR1 is SGHRS, CDR2 YFSETQ. CDR3 sequence reads: CASSTGSRYEQYF. DNA for the CDR3: TGCGCCAGCAGCACCGGGAGCAGGTACGAGCAGTACTTC.

V gene TRBV19 combines with J gene TRBJ1-5, with 9 bases aligning to TRBD1. The CDR3 runs to 15 residues. Germline V lookup: CDR1 LNHDA, CDR2 SQIVND (reference sequence). The V gene end was trimmed by 6 bases and the J gene end by 2 bases; junction bases not matched to a gene: 5. CDR3 sequence reads: CASRDRGAGNQPQHF. The DNA for the CDR3 is TGTGCCAGTAGGGACAGGGGAGCGGGCAATCAGCCCCAGCATTTT.

V and J are TRBV28 and TRBJ2-5, with 8 positions matching TRBD2. The CDR3 runs to 16 residues. With 3 bases clipped from V and 4 bases from J, the junction kept 10 bases outside the gene matches. Germline CDR1 MDHEN, CDR2 SYDVKM. The CDR3: CASSFTSGGSGETQYF. Here the CDR3 DNA reads TGTGCCAGCAGTTTCACTAGCGGAGGCTCTGGAGAGACCCAGTACTTC.

The V and J genes are TRBV28 and TRBJ2-7; TRBD2 aligns across 7 bases. The germline CDR1 and CDR2 sequences are MDHEN and SYDVKM. The CDR3 is 16 amino acids. Trimming cost V 5 bases and J 5 bases; bases outside gene matches: 15. The DNA for the CDR3 is TGTGCCAGCAGTCTCCTTTCGCGGGGGAGGGCCCACGAGCAGTACTTC. Its translation is CASSLLSRGRAHEQYF.

The J gene is TRBJ2-1, the V gene TRBV18; TRBD2 agrees at 9 bases. The CDR3 extends over 16 amino acids. Germline lookup yields CDR1 KGHSH and CDR2 LQKENI. V lost 6 bases, J lost 10 bases, and 16 bases stayed unmatched. The CDR3 loop is CASSPELAGQRWEQFF. Written as DNA, the CDR3 is TGTGCCAGCTCGCCCGAGCTAGCGGGACAAAGATGGGAGCAGTTCTTC.

The chain combines TRBV4-3 with TRBJ1-1; D might be TRBD1 (6 bases). Germline V gene sequence: CDR1 LGHNA, CDR2 YSLEER. V was shortened by 6 bases and J by 6 bases, with 14 bases between the two germline ends. CDR3 length: 13 residues. The DNA of the CDR3 is TGCGCCAGCAGACAAACCGACAGGTCTGAAGCTTTCTTT. Its protein is CASRQTDRSEAFF.

The V gene is TRBV27, the J gene TRBJ2-5; a possible D gene is TRBD1 (6 bases). The CDR3 length is 15 residues. The ends were cut back, 4 bases at V and 5 bases at J, with 17 bases in the middle. CDR1 and CDR2 (germline): MNHEY, SMNVEV (reference sequence). In DNA form, the CDR3 reads TGTGCCAGCAGTTCAGGACAGCCTACCTTGGAGACCCAGTACTTC. Protein: CASSSGQPTLETQYF.

J is TRBJ2-7 and V is TRBV5-1, with 9 nucleotides matching TRBD1. The CDR3 is made up of 18 amino acids. Looked up from germline, CDR1 is SGHRS and CDR2 is YFSETQ. V trimming: 2 bases; J trimming: 3 bases; junction bases outside the gene matches: 15. CDR3 nucleotides: TGCGCCAGCAGCTTTACAGGGGGCTCCCAGGTCGCGGGCTACGAGCAGTACTTC. It specifies CASSFTGGSQVAGYEQYF.

J is TRBJ2-2 and V is TRBV6-2 or TRBV6-3, with no clear D. The CDR3 is 16 amino acids. Germline lookup yields CDR1 MNHEY and CDR2 SVGEGT. With 0 bases removed from V and 6 bases from J, the gap between germline ends came to 14 bases. For the CDR3, the DNA is TGTGCCAGCAGTTACTCGAGAACTCCTAGTCCCGGGGAGCTGTTTTTT. This gives the protein CASSYSRTPSPGELFF.

The DNA for the CDR3 is TGTGCCAGCAGTATGCGGGACCGGGTGGGTCGACCCCAGCATTTT. Protein: CASSMRDRVGRPQHF. The chain carries TRBV28 and TRBJ1-5, with D perhaps TRBD1 (5 bases). With 5 bases removed from V and 10 bases from J, the gap between germline ends came to 21 bases. Germline CDR1 and CDR2: MDHEN and SYDVKM. This CDR3 spans 15 amino acids.

This clone was seen only once. The chain has TRBV4-2 and TRBJ2-1; D is possibly TRBD2 (6 bases). Germline-derived CDR1 and CDR2 are LGHNA and YNFKEQ. CDR3 length equals 14 residues. With 4 bases removed from V and 3 bases from J, the gap between germline ends came to 10 bases. CDR3 amino acids: CASSRREFYNEQFF. The CDR3 bases are TGTGCCAGCAGCCGACGGGAGTTCTACAATGAGCAGTTCTTC.

This clone was recorded a few times. V usage is TRBV9 and J usage is TRBJ1-2; a weak D match, TRBD1 (6 bases). Deletions cut 0 bases from V and 2 bases from J, with 11 bases between. The germline gives CDR1 SGDLS, CDR2 YYNGEE. The CDR3 contains 15 residues. CDR3 DNA sequence: TGTGCCAGCAGCGTAGGGTCAGGACAGAACTATGGCTACACCTTC. Protein product: CASSVGSGQNYGYTF.

This chain links TRBV7-8 with TRBJ2-7, with D possibly being TRBD2 (7 bases). Trimming left V 7 bases short and J 2 bases short, with 24 bases between. The CDR3 is made up of 17 amino acids. The V gene's germline CDR1 is SGHVS and CDR2 FQNEAQ. The CDR3 DNA reads TGTGCCAGCACCCAGCGAGGGAGGGGGAACTCCACCTACGAGCAGTACTTC. Amino acid sequence: CASTQRGRGNSTYEQYF. The complete variable domain, with remaining parts taken from reference TRBV7-8 and TRBJ2-7, reads GAGVSQSPRYKVAKRGQDVALRCDPISGHVSLFWYQQALGQGPEFLTYFQNEAQLDKSGLPSDRFFAERPEGSVSTLKIQRTQQEDSAVYLCASTQRGRGNSTYEQYFGPGTRLTVT.

The chain carries TRBV19 and TRBJ1-5, with 9 bases fitting TRBD1. The germline CDR1 and CDR2 sequences are LNHDA and SQIVND (reference sequence). J gave up 4 bases and V 6 bases, and 7 bases lay outside the gene matches. The CDR3 covers 15 residues. The DNA of the CDR3 is TGTGCCAGTAGCGCCGACAGGGGGTCTAATCAGCCCCAGCATTTT. Translated, it gives CASSADRGSNQPQHF.